Each of the 2 T cell receptor beta chains below was sequenced from the same sample in a study. TCRdb called the RT-PCR reads again in MiXCR, with one record for every CDR3 protein. Among about 680,000 distinct CDR3 sequences, 13% to 15% were seen once, and the ten largest hold roughly 4%. Sequenced material: memory CD4+ T cells from blood. These receptors were obtained from a female donor in good health, serving as a healthy control.

The CDR3 DNA is TGTGCCAGCAGTGATCAGGGTTCCTACAATGAGCAGTTCTTC. Protein sequence: CASSDQGSYNEQFF. The V gene is TRBV6-1, the J gene TRBJ2-1, with a possible D match to TRBD1 (5 bases). This CDR3 comprises 14 residues. V was pared by 3 bases and J by 1 base, with 7 bases between. CDR1 MNHNS and CDR2 SASEGT come from the germline V gene.

This clonotype has a handful of counts. The V gene is TRBV28, the J gene TRBJ1-3; the D gene is possibly TRBD1 (5 bases). Germline CDR1 and CDR2: MDHEN and SYDVKM. V lost 10 bases to trimming and J lost 0 bases, with 10 bases between them. The CDR3 consists of 13 residues. This chain's CDR3 is CATHRFSGNTIYF. CDR3 coding DNA: TGTGCCACCCACAGGTTCTCTGGAAACACCATATATTTT.